Sequencing of this T cell receptor beta chain was carried out in a study of a mutant IDH1 vaccine in newly diagnosed glioma. Study context: Treatment recipients were approximately 60% male and around 40% female, and their mean age was around 40 years.

The sample's time point: week 11, during vaccination. With topical imiquimod, each dose of the vaccine consisted of 300 ug of mutant IDH1 20-mer peptide. The assay was immunoSEQ multiplex PCR, and TCRdb's table has in-frame clones only and misses some. The sample has tens of thousands of clones; roughly 91% are singletons. There are 14 residues in the CDR3. The ends lost 3 bases at V and 6 bases at J; junction bases unmatched: 3. Germline V gene lookup returns CDR1 MNHNS and CDR2 SASEGT. For this clone: Antigen unknown.

The sample in question was PBMCs, obtained from a glioma patient whose treatment included an IDH1 peptide vaccine. This clonotype was sampled from a woman between 35 and 50 years old with glioma. The V gene is TRBV6-1, the J gene TRBJ2-1; 9 bases map to TRBD1. This CDR3 reads CASSDPTGGNEQFF. The CDR3 DNA is TGTGCCAGCAGTGACCCGACAGGGGGCAATGAGCAGTTCTTC.